This T cell receptor (beta chain) appears in the sequencing data of a study of cytomegalovirus exposure and HLA in healthy donors. Regarding the study as a whole: Most TCR sequences were uncommon, yet certain public TCRs appeared in many donors.

The protocol was immunoSEQ multiplex PCR, while the TCRdb copy is restricted to in-frame clones and leaves out a portion. The table records roughly 50,000 clones, 93% of them present only once. From the approximately 110-subject validation cohort, which was separate from the roughly 670-subject first cohort, the donors were drawn. This clone is a singleton in its sample. The antigen remains unidentified. Trimming removed 7 bases from V and 1 base from J, with 8 bases in between. The CDR3 length is 12 residues. CDR1 and CDR2 (germline): SGHKS, YYEKEE (reference sequence). The V gene is TRBV5-5, the J gene TRBJ2-5; D gene uncertain. The source is a woman aged 18-35 years in good health and CMV-seropositive. The sample was PBMCs. Written as DNA, the CDR3 is TGTGCCAGCCGGTGGGCCCAAGAGACCCAGTACTTC. Protein product: CASRWAQETQYF. The full variable domain, with the rest looked up from reference TRBV5-5 and TRBJ2-5, is DAGVTQSPTHLIKTRGQQVTLRCSPISGHKSVSWYQQVLGQGPQFIFQYYEKEERGRGNFPDRFSARQFPNYSSELNVNALLLGDSALYLCASRWAQETQYFGPGTRLLVL.